The clone carrying this T cell receptor beta chain was picked up many times. Its antigen is undetermined. TCRdb reprocessed the RACE reads with MiXCR, giving one entry per CDR3 protein. The sample records 300,000 to 450,000 distinct CDR3 sequences, around 5.5% being singletons. As to time point: pre-sensitization, week 0. Treatment given: therapeutic diphenylcyclopropenone sensitization with weekly scalp DPC. The entry originates in a study of human T cells and chemical hapten exposure. About the research overall: Patch tests of 0.01% DPC on the upper back were read at 6 days. The study traced per-sample TCR yield variation mainly to small differences in pooled library volumes. General study points: Relative to control repertoires, expanded TCRs gave rise to significantly more large CDR3 similarity clusters.

CDR1 is MDHEN and CDR2 is SYDVKM in the germline V gene. The CDR3 runs 17 residues. Trimming cost V 5 bases and J 3 bases; bases outside gene matches: 10. The sample here was whole blood, taken in connection with sensitization to the hapten diphenylcyclopropenone (DPC). This clonotype was obtained from a young woman with alopecia areata. Some clones in this sample may be carry-over from other donors' samples. This chain uses TRBV28 with TRBJ1-2; 12 bases are shared with TRBD1. The CDR3 DNA reads as TGTGCCAGCAGTCCGAGGGGACAGGGGGCTGGTGACTATGGCTACACCTTC. Amino acid sequence: CASSPRGQGAGDYGYTF.